These 7 T cell receptor beta chains were sequenced from one sample in a study of graft-versus-host responses after intestinal transplantation. Only in-frame clones appear in the TCRdb table, and some are missing; sequencing was by immunoSEQ multiplex PCR. This sample has about 97,000 clones, with 90% found just once. The sample here was PBMCs, taken approximately 470 days after intestinal transplant. The receptors shown here come from a human patient who received an intestinal transplant, so some T cells may come from the graft donor.

The CDR3 bases are TGTGCCACCAGCAGAGACCGGACATCTGGGCAGTACTTC. Residues: CATSRDRTSGQYF. This rearrangement joins TRBV15 to TRBJ2-7; D perhaps matches TRBD1 (5 bases). The CDR3 loop spans 13 amino acids. Looked up from germline, CDR1 is LNHNV and CDR2 is YYDKDF (reference sequence). The V end was cut by 0 bases, the J end by 9 bases, with 12 bases between.

The chain links TRBV7-8 to TRBJ1-1; 10 bases line up with TRBD1. The CDR3 length is 15 residues. Trimming at V came to 0 bases and at J to 7 bases, leaving 5 bases not matched to a gene. Germline lookup yields CDR1 SGHVS and CDR2 FQNEAQ. In nucleotides, the CDR3 is TGTGCCAGCAGCTTAGCGGGGACAGGGGCGCTTGAAGCTTTCTTT. Amino acids: CASSLAGTGALEAFF.

The genes are TRBV6-4 and TRBJ1-1, with 11 bases aligning to TRBD1. The length of the CDR3 is 13 residues. The J segment lost 8 bases and the V segment lost 4 bases, leaving 3 bases of the junction unmatched. The germline gives CDR1 MRHNA, CDR2 SNTAGT. CDR3 sequence (DNA): TGTGCCAGCAGTGCCGGGACAGGGGGAGAAGCTTTCTTT. It codes for CASSAGTGGEAFF.

The rearrangement joins TRBV18 to TRBJ2-1; D uncertain. CDR1 KGHSH and CDR2 LQKENI come from the germline V gene. The CDR3 has 12 amino acids. Trimming shortened V by 2 bases and J by 7 bases, and 6 bases separated the two germline ends. CDR3 residues: CASSPGENEQFF. CDR3 sequence (DNA): TGTGCCAGCTCACCAGGAGAGAATGAGCAGTTCTTC.

The chain is built from TRBV5-1 and TRBJ2-1; 13 bases fit TRBD2. The ends lost 4 bases at V and 8 bases at J; junction bases unmatched: 6. This CDR3 is built from 15 residues. CDR1 is SGHRS, CDR2 YFSETQ, per germline. CDR3 residues: CASSLLAGGPDEQFF. DNA for the CDR3: TGCGCCAGCAGCCTACTAGCGGGGGGGCCGGATGAGCAGTTCTTC.

The V and J genes are TRBV11-1 and TRBJ2-7; D might be TRBD2 (6 bases). With 5 bases removed from V and 7 bases from J, the gap between germline ends came to 15 bases. CDR3 length equals 13 residues. Germline V gene sequence: CDR1 SGHAT, CDR2 FQDESV (reference sequence). The CDR3 DNA is TGTGCCAGCAGCCCGCGGTGGGGGAGGGAGCAGTACTTC. Its translation: CASSPRWGREQYF.

V usage is TRBV9 and J usage is TRBJ1-1; the D gene is possibly TRBD1 (5 bases). Trimming stripped 0 bases from V and 4 bases from J, with 10 bases between. CDR1 SGDLS and CDR2 YYNGEE come from the germline V gene. CDR3 length equals 14 residues. The DNA for the CDR3 is TGTGCCAGCAGCGTAGGGGGGACTCCCACTGAAGCTTTCTTT. It translates to CASSVGGTPTEAFF.